This TCR beta chain derives from a study of blood T cells in healthy people across ages. Across the whole study: Roughly one uniquely barcoded beta molecule per two T cells was captured. Study-level points and caveats: Naive CD4+ cells and diversity were both higher in long-lived donors than in aged donors.

Then a second PCR, running roughly 6 to 12 cycles, was carried out with a sample-barcoded 5' primer and a J-beta primer mix. One entry per CDR3 protein, called by TCRdb with MiXCR from the 5' RACE reads. The top ten clones hold around 3% of a sample with more than 650,000 distinct CDR3 sequences, roughly 25% of them seen once. This clonotype was seen a handful of times. Its target is unknown. The same data also contributed to another study, on T cells of mothers and their children. That publication notes: The authors identified no persistent microchimeric T cell clones.

This receptor was taken from a boy under 18 in good health. The sample comprised blood.

The DNA for the CDR3 is TGCAGCGTTGATGCCCCACTAGCAGATACGCAGTATTTT. Translating gives CSVDAPLADTQYF. The gene calls are TRBV29-1 and TRBJ2-3, with D perhaps TRBD2 (5 bases). The V gene lost 3 bases and the J gene lost 4 bases, with 11 bases spanning the gap. The CDR3 has 13 amino acids. Germline CDR1 SQVTM, CDR2 ANQGSEA.